These T cell receptor beta chains were read from a single sample in a study of cytomegalovirus exposure and HLA in healthy donors. The protocol was immunoSEQ multiplex PCR, while the TCRdb copy is restricted to in-frame clones and leaves out a portion. The table includes about 100,000 clones, 75% to 85% detected once. The specimen sequenced was PBMCs. The source of these receptors is a female donor in good health and CMV-seropositive. The CDR3 runs from the conserved cysteine through the conserved F or W. A D gene is named only where the DNA matches it firmly. Only some rows state a clone size, as once, few, many or a class for expanded clones.

13,-,TRBD1,TRBV7-9,TRBJ2-2,CASSHRGAGELFF,TGTGCCAGCAGTCACAGGGGTGCCGGGGAGCTGTTTTTT
15,-,TRBD1,TRBV19,TRBJ2-7,CASSVLGTGAYEQYF,TGTGCCAGTAGTGTACTCGGAACAGGGGCCTACGAGCAGTACTTC
15,-,-,TRBV11-2,TRBJ1-3,CASSLGFGERNTIYF,TGTGCCAGCAGCTTAGGGTTCGGGGAACGAAACACCATATATTTT
16,-,TRBD1,TRBV30,TRBJ1-3,CAWSARDRSSGNTIYF,TGTGCCTGGAGTGCACGGGACAGAAGCTCTGGAAACACCATATATTTT
14,-,-,TRBV7-2,TRBJ1-1,CASSPRLGNTEAFF,TGTGCCAGCAGCCCAAGACTAGGGAACACTGAAGCTTTCTTT
14,-,TRBD2,TRBV7-8,TRBJ2-2,CASSPTSPPGELFF,TGTGCCAGCAGCCCGACTAGCCCCCCCGGGGAGCTGTTTTTT
13,-,-,TRBV5-6,TRBJ1-1,CASSSDVTGRAFF,TGTGCCAGCAGTTCGGACGTAACGGGGAGAGCTTTCTTT
15,once,-,TRBV7-2,TRBJ1-2,CASSFDSPPYSGYTF,TGTGCCAGCAGCTTCGACAGTCCTCCATACTCTGGCTACACCTTC
16,-,TRBD1,TRBV5-6,TRBJ1-6,CASSLGGQGYNSPLHF,TGTGCCAGCAGCTTGGGGGGACAGGGGTATAATTCACCCCTCCACTTT
13,-,-,TRBV5-1,TRBJ1-5,CASSFRGIRTQHF,TGCGCCAGCAGCTTTCGGGGGATACGGACCCAGCATTTT
13,-,-,TRBV27,TRBJ1-1,CASSRPGYTEAFF,TGTGCCAGCAGTAGACCGGGGTACACTGAAGCTTTCTTT
12,-,-,TRBV6-1,TRBJ2-3,CASSDQVDTQYF,TGTGCCAGCAGTGACCAGGTGGATACGCAGTATTTT
15,once,TRBD1,TRBV7-2,TRBJ1-2,CASSPRTGTNYGYTF,TGTGCCAGCAGCCCTCGGACAGGGACTAACTATGGCTACACCTTC
16,-,TRBD1,TRBV19,TRBJ2-7,CASSIGSRTGGAEQYF,TGTGCCAGTAGTATAGGGTCAAGGACAGGGGGCGCGGAGCAGTACTTC
15,-,TRBD2,TRBV6-5,TRBJ2-1,CASSQTSGGYNEQFF,TGTGCCAGCAGTCAGACTAGCGGGGGTTACAATGAGCAGTTCTTC
14,-,TRBD1,TRBV5-4,TRBJ2-1,CASSLQGAYNEQFF,TGTGCCAGCAGCTTGCAGGGGGCCTACAATGAGCAGTTCTTC
11,-,-,TRBV20-1,TRBJ2-7,CSARRGYEQYF,TGCAGTGCTAGGAGGGGGTACGAGCAGTACTTC
17,-,TRBD2,TRBV7-2,TRBJ2-7,CASSPGTSGLSSYEQYF,TGTGCCAGCAGCCCAGGGACTAGCGGGCTTAGCTCCTACGAGCAGTACTTC
11,-,-,TRBV30,TRBJ2-5,CAWSVRETQYF,TGTGCCTGGAGTGTCCGGGAGACCCAGTACTTC
12,-,-,TRBV29-1,TRBJ2-3,CSVELGGDTQYF,TGCAGCGTTGAGTTGGGAGGAGATACGCAGTATTTT
16,-,-,TRBV30,TRBJ1-4,CAWSVLRSRTNEKLFF,TGTGCCTGGAGTGTGCTTCGGAGTCGAACTAATGAAAAACTGTTTTTT
14,-,TRBD1,TRBV5-1,TRBJ1-1,CASYAGRGRSEAFF,TGCGCCAGCTACGCGGGCAGGGGGCGATCTGAAGCTTTCTTT
13,-,-,TRBV5-1,TRBJ1-1,CASSYDLTPEAFF,TGCGCCAGCAGCTACGACCTGACACCCGAAGCTTTCTTT
15,-,-,TRBV12-5,TRBJ1-1,CASGQSGLMNTEAFF,TGTGCTAGTGGTCAATCGGGACTCATGAACACTGAAGCTTTCTTT
13,-,-,TRBV18,TRBJ2-7,CASSPIQGPQQYF,TGTGCCAGCTCACCAATACAGGGCCCCCAGCAGTACTTC
14,once,-,TRBV5-5,TRBJ2-7,CASSSGGLFNEQYF,TGTGCCAGCAGCTCGGGTGGCCTGTTCAACGAGCAGTACTTC
16,-,-,TRBV7-2,TRBJ1-2,CASTKGGLTLNYGYTF,TGTGCCAGCACCAAGGGGGGGCTGACACTGAACTATGGCTACACCTTC
15,-,TRBD1,TRBV5-1,TRBJ1-1,CASSPTTGVNTEAFF,TGCGCCAGCAGCCCTACAACAGGGGTGAACACTGAAGCTTTCTTT
10,few,-,TRBV10-1,TRBJ2-7,CASSEHRQYF,TGCGCCAGCAGTGAACACCGGCAGTACTTC
15,-,-,TRBV7-2,TRBJ2-5,CASSPKGGVQETQYF,TGTGCCAGCAGCCCCAAAGGGGGGGTCCAAGAGACCCAGTACTTC
14,-,TRBD1,TRBV18,TRBJ2-7,CASSRTGMIHEQYF,TGTGCCAGCTCACGGACAGGGATGATCCACGAGCAGTACTTC
15,-,-,TRBV27,TRBJ2-7,CASRPRQGQGGEQYF,TGTGCCAGCAGACCCCGACAGGGCCAGGGGGGAGAGCAGTACTTC
16,-,TRBD2,TRBV6-5,TRBJ2-3,CASSYFSGGGTDTQYF,TGTGCCAGCAGTTACTTTAGCGGGGGGGGCACAGATACGCAGTATTTT
18,-,-,TRBV4-2,TRBJ2-1,CASSHVARTLTVDNEQFF,TGTGCCAGCAGCCACGTAGCAAGAACCCTCACGGTCGACAATGAGCAGTTCTTC
16,-,TRBD1,TRBV6-5,TRBJ2-2,CASSYSWTGSIGELFF,TGTGCCAGCAGTTACTCATGGACAGGGAGTATCGGGGAGCTGTTTTTT
15,-,TRBD1,TRBV19,TRBJ2-7,CASSIVGQGPYEQYF,TGTGCCAGTAGTATTGTGGGACAGGGGCCCTACGAGCAGTACTTC
16,-,TRBD2,TRBV28,TRBJ2-7,CASSFPRLADSYEQYF,TGTGCCAGCAGTTTCCCTAGACTAGCGGATTCCTACGAGCAGTACTTC